Listed below are T cell receptor beta chains from one sample, sequenced in a study of beta chain features in type 1 diabetes. Assay used: immunoSEQ multiplex PCR; TCRdb lists only in-frame clones, some missing. The table lists roughly 60,000 clones, roughly 60% of them singletons. Material: Tregs from blood. The receptors here all came from a woman between 18 and 29 years old in good health. Each CDR3 is given with its conserved first and last residue. The D gene is left open where the match is weak. Some rows mark clone size as missing; the rest say once, few, many or name a class of expanded clone.

.	TRBV9	.	TRBJ2-2	TGTGCCAGCAGCCCGTACGATGCGGCCACCGGGGAGCTGTTTTTT	CASSPYDAATGELFF
.	TRBV6-6	.	TRBJ1-1	TGTGCCAGCAGTTCACAGAACACTGAAGCTTTCTTT	CASSSQNTEAFF
.	TRBV7-2	.	TRBJ2-5	TGTGCCAGCAGCTTAGAACAGGGAGAGACCCAGTACTTC	CASSLEQGETQYF
.	TRBV9	.	TRBJ2-6	TGTGCCAGCAGCGTAGAGGGGGTAGGGGCCAACGTCCTGACTTTC	CASSVEGVGANVLTF
.	TRBV2	.	TRBJ1-1	TGTGCCAGCAGTGGGCCGGGGGCTTTCTTT	CASSGPGAFF
.	TRBV5-1	.	TRBJ2-2	TGCGCCAGCAGTCCACGGGCGGGGGCCACCGGGGAGCTGTTTTTT	CASSPRAGATGELFF
few	TRBV18	.	TRBJ1-1	TGTGCCAGCTCACCCACAATATTTCGGACAGATTTAAACACTGAAGCTTTCTTT	CASSPTIFRTDLNTEAFF
.	TRBV29-1	.	TRBJ1-3	TGCAGCGTTAGTCCCGGAGGGGGAAACACCATATATTTT	CSVSPGGGNTIYF
.	TRBV18	.	TRBJ1-1	TGTGCCAGCTCAGAGGACAGCCCCCAAGCTTTCTTT	CASSEDSPQAFF
.	TRBV7-2	TRBD2	TRBJ2-3	TGTGCCAGCAGTCGACTAGCGGGCGGAGATACGCAGTATTTT	CASSRLAGGDTQYF
.	TRBV7-9	.	TRBJ1-1	TGTGCCAGCACCTCTAATCGGAGGAACACTGAAGCTTTCTTT	CASTSNRRNTEAFF
.	TRBV6-1	TRBD1	TRBJ1-5	TGTGCCAGCAGTGGACGACAGGGGACCAATCAGCCCCAGCATTTT	CASSGRQGTNQPQHF
few	TRBV5-1	.	TRBJ2-1	TGCGCCAGCCAAGATCAGAACTCCTACAATGAGCAGTTCTTC	CASQDQNSYNEQFF
.	TRBV2	TRBD2	TRBJ2-3	TGTGCCAGCAGTGAAAGGCGGGGGGACACAGATACGCAGTATTTT	CASSERRGDTDTQYF
.	TRBV18	.	TRBJ1-1	TGTGCCAGCTCACTCGGGACTAGGACTGAAGCTTTCTTT	CASSLGTRTEAFF
.	TRBV7-2	TRBD1	TRBJ1-1	TGTGCCAGCAGCGGCCACAGGGGGGGGTCTGAAGCTTTCTTT	CASSGHRGGSEAFF